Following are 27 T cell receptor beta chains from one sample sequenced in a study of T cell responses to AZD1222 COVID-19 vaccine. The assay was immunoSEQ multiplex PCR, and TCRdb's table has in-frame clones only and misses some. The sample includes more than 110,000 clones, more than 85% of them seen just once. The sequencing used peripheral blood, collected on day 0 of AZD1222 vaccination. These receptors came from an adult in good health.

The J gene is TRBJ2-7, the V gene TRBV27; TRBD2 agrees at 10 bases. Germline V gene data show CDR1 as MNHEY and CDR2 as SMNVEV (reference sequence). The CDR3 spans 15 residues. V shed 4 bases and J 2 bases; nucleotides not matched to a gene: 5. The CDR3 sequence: CASSSRTSGTYEQYF. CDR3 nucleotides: TGTGCCAGCAGTTCAAGGACTAGCGGCACCTACGAGCAGTACTTC.

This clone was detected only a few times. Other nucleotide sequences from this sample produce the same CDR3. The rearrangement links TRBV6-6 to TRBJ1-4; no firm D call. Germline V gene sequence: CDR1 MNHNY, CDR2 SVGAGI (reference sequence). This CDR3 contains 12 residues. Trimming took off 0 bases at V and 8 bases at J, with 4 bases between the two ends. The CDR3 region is CASSYSSEKLFF. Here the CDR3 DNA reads TGTGCCAGCAGTTACTCGAGCGAAAAACTGTTTTTT.

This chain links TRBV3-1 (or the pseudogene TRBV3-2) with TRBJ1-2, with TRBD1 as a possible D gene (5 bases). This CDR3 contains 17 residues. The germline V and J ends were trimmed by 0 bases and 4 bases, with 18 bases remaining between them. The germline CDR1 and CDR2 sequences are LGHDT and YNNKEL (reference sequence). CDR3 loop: CASSQERASGAFYGYTF. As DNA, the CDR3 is TGTGCCAGCAGCCAAGAACGGGCGTCTGGGGCTTTCTATGGCTACACCTTC.

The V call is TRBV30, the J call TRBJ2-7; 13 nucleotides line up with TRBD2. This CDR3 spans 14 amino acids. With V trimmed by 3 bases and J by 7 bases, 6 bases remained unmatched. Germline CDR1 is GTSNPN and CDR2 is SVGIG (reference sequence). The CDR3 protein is CAWRGLAGFKEQYF. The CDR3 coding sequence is TGTGCCTGGAGGGGACTAGCGGGATTTAAAGAGCAGTACTTC.

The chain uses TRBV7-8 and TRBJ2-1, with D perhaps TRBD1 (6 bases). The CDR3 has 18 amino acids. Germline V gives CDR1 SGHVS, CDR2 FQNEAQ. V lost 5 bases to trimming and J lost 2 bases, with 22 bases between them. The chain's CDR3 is CASSLTKYRVDAYNEQFF. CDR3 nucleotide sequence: TGTGCCAGCAGCCTCACAAAATACAGGGTAGATGCCTACAATGAGCAGTTCTTC.

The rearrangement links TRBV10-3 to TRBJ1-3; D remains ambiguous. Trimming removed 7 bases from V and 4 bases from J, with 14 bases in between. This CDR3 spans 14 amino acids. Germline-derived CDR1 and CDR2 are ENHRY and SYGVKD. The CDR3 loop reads CAIIPDQIGNTIYF. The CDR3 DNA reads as TGTGCCATCATTCCGGACCAAATCGGAAACACCATATATTTT.

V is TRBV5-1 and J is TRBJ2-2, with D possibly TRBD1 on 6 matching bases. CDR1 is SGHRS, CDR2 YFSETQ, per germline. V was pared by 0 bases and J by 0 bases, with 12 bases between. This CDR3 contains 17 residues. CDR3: CASSLDYRETNTGELFF. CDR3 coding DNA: TGCGCCAGCAGCTTGGATTACAGGGAAACGAACACCGGGGAGCTGTTTTTT.

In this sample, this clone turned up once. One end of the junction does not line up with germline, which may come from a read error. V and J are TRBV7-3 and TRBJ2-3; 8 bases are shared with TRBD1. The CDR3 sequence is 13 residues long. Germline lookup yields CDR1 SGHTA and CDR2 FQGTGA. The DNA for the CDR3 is TGTGCCAACAGCTCAACAGGGGGAGATACGCAGTATTTT. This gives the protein CANSSTGGDTQYF.

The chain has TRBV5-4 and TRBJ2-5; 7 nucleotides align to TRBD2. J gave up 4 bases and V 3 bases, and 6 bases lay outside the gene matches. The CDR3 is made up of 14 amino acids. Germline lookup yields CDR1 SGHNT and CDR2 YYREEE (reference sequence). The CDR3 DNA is TGTGCCAGCAGCTGGGGAGGGCGCAGAGAGACCCAGTACTTC. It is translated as CASSWGGRRETQYF.

The CDR3 nucleotides are TGTGCCAGCTCACGACAGAAAGATGCAACTAATGAAAAACTGTTTTTT. This codes for CASSRQKDATNEKLFF. The chain has TRBV18 and TRBJ1-4; weak D call: TRBD1 (5 bases). The CDR3 has 16 amino acids. CDR1 and CDR2 from the germline V gene are KGHSH and LQKENI. The ends were cut back, 4 bases at V and 0 bases at J, with 12 bases in the middle. Supplemented by reference TRBV18 and TRBJ1-4, the full variable domain reads NAGVMQNPRHLVRRRGQEARLRCSPMKGHSHVYWYRQLPEEGLKFMVYLQKENIIDESGMPKERFSAEFPKEGPSILRIQQVVRGDSAAYFCASSRQKDATNEKLFFGSGTQLSVL.

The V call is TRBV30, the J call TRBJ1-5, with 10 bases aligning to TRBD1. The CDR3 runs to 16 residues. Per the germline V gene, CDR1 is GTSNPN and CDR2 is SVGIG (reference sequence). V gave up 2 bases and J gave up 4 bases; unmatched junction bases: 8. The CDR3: CAWSSGTGDPNQPQHF. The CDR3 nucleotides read TGTGCCTGGAGTTCCGGGACAGGGGATCCGAATCAGCCCCAGCATTTT.

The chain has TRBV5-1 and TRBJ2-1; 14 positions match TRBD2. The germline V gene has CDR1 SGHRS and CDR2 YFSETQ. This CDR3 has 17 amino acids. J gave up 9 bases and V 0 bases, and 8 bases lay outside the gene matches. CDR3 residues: CASSLATGLAGEGEQFF. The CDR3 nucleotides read TGCGCCAGCAGCTTGGCCACGGGACTAGCGGGAGAGGGTGAGCAGTTCTTC. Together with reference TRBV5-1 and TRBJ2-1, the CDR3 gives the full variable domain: KAGVTQTPRYLIKTRGQQVTLSCSPISGHRSVSWYQQTPGQGLQFLFEYFSETQRNKGNFPGRFSGRQFSNSRSEMNVSTLELGDSALYLCASSLATGLAGEGEQFFGPGTRLTVL.

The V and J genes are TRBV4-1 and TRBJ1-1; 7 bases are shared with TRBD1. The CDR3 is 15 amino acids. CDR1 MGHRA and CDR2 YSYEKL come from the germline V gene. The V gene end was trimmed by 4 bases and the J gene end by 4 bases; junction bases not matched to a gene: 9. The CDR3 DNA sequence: TGCGCCAGCAGCCCTGAGGGGGCGCGGGGCACTGAAGCTTTCTTT. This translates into CASSPEGARGTEAFF.

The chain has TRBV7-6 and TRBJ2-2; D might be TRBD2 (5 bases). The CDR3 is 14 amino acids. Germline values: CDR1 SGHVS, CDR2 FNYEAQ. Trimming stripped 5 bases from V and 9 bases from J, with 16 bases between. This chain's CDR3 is CASSLGGPNRELFF. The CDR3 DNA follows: TGTGCCAGCAGCCTCGGAGGTCCCAACCGGGAGCTGTTTTTT.

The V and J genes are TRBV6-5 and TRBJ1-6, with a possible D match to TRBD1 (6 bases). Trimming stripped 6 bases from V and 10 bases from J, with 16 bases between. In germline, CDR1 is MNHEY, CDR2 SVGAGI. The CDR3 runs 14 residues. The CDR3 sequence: CASSQGPSESPLHF. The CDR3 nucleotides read TGTGCCAGCAGCCAGGGGCCGTCAGAATCACCCCTCCACTTT.

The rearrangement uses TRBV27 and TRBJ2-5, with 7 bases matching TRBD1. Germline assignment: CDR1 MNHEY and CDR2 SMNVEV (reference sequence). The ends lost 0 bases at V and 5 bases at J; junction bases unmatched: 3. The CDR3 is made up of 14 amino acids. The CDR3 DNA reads TGTGCCAGCAGTTTATCAAGGGGGCGGGAGACCCAGTACTTC. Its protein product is CASSLSRGRETQYF.

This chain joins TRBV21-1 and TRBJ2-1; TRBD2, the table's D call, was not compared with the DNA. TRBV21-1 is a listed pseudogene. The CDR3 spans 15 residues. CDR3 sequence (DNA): TGTGCCAGCAGCAACTTAGCGGGAGGATACAATGAGCAGTTCTTC. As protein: CASSNLAGGYNEQFF.

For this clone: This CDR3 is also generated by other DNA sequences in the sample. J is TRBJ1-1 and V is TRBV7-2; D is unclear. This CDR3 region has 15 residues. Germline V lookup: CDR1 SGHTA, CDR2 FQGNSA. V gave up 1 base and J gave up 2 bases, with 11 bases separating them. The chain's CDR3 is CASSLGSGVNTEAFF. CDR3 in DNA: TGTGCCAGCAGCTTAGGGTCTGGGGTCAACACTGAAGCTTTCTTT. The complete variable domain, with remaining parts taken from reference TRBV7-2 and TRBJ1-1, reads GAGVSQSPSNKVTEKGKDVELRCDPISGHTALYWYRQSLGQGLEFLIYFQGNSAPDKSGLPSDRFSAERTGGSVSTLTIQRTQQEDSAVYLCASSLGSGVNTEAFFGQGTRLTVV.

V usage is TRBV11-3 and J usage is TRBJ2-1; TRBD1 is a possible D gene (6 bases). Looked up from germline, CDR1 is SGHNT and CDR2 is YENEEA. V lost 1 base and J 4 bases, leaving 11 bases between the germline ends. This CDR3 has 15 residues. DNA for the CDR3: TGTGCCAGCAGCTTAGGTGCAGGGGAATACAATGAGCAGTTCTTC. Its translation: CASSLGAGEYNEQFF.

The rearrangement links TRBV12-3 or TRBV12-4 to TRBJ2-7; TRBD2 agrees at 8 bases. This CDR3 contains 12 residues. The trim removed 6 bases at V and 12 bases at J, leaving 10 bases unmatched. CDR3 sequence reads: CASSIRAGDRYF. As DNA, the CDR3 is TGTGCCAGCAGCATACGAGCGGGAGATCGGTACTTC.

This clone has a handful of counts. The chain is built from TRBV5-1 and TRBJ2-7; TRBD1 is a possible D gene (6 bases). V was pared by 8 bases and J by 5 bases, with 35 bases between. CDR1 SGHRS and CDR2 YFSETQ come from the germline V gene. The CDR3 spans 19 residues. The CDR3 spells CASTPTRAVWGQRGNEQYF. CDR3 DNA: TGCGCCAGTACCCCGACGAGAGCGGTGTGGGGCCAAAGGGGGAACGAGCAGTACTTC.

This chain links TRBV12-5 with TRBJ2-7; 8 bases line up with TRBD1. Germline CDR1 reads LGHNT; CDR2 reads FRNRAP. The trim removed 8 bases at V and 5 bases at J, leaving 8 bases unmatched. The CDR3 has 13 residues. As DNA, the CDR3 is TGTGCTAGTACCAACAGGGGGTCCCACGAGCAGTACTTC. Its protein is CASTNRGSHEQYF.

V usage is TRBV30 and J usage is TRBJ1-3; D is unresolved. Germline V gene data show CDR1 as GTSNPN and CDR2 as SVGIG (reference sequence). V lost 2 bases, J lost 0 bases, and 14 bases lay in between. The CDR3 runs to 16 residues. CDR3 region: CAWSPRFMISGNTIYF. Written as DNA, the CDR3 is TGTGCCTGGAGTCCCCGGTTCATGATCTCTGGAAACACCATATATTTT.

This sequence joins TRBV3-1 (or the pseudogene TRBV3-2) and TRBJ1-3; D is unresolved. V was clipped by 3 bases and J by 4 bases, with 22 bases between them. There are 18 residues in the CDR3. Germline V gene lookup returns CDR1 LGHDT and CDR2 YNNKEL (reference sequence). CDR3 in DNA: TGTGCCAGCAGCCACTCGGTAATGGGCTCCCGGGTGGGAAACACCATATATTTT. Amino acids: CASSHSVMGSRVGNTIYF.

The CDR3 DNA sequence: TGTGCCTGGAGTGTACCCGGGGTCAACGAGCAGTACTTC. Translated, it gives CAWSVPGVNEQYF. The J gene is TRBJ2-7, the V gene TRBV30; a weak D match, TRBD2 (5 bases). There are 13 residues in the CDR3. CDR1 is GTSNPN, CDR2 SVGIG, per germline (reference sequence). Trimming took 0 bases from V and 5 from J, leaving 11 bases between them.

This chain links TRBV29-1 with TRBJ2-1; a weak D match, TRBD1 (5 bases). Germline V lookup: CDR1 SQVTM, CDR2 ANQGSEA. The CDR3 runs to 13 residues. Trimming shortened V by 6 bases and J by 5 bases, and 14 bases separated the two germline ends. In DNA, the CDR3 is TGCAGCGTAGGGGCGACACAAGACAATGAGCAGTTCTTC. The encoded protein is CSVGATQDNEQFF.

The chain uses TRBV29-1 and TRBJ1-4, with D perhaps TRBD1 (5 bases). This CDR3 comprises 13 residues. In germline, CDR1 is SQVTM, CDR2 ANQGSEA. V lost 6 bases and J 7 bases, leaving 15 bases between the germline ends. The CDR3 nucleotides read TGCAGCGTCCGACAGTTGGTTGGTGAAAAACTGTTTTTT. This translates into CSVRQLVGEKLFF.